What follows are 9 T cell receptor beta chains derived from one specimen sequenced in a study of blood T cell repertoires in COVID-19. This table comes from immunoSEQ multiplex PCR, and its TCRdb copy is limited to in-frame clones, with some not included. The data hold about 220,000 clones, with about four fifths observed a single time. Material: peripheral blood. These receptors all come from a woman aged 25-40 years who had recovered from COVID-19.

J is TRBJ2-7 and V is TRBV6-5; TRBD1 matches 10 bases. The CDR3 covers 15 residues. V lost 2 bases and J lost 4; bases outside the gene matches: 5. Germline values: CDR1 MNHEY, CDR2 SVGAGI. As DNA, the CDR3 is TGTGCCAGCAGTTACGCGACAGGGGGCTTTTACGAGCAGTACTTC. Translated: CASSYATGGFYEQYF.

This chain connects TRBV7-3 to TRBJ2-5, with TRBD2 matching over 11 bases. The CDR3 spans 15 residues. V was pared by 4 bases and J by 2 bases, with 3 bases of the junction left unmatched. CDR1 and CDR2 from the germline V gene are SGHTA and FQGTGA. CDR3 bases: TGTGCCAGCAGCTGGGGACTAGCGGTACAAGAGACCCAGTACTTC. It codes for CASSWGLAVQETQYF.

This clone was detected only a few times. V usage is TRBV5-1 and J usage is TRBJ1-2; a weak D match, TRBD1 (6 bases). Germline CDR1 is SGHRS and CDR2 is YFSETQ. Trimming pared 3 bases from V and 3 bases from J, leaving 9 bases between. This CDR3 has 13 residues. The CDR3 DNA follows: TGCGCCAGCAGCTCCGGACAGTACTATGGCTACACCTTC. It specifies CASSSGQYYGYTF.

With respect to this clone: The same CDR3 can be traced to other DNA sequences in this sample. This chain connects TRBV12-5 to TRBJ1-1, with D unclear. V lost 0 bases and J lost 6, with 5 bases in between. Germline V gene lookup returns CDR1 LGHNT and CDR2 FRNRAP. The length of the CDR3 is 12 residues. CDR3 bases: TGTGCTAGTGGTTTGGTAGAGGCTGAAGCTTTCTTT. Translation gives CASGLVEAEAFF.

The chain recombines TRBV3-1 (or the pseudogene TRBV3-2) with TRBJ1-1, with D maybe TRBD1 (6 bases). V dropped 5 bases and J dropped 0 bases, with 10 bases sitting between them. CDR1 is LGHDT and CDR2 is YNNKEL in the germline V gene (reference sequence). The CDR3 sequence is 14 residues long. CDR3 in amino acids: CASSSRTVNTEAFF. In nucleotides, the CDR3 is TGTGCCAGCAGCTCCCGGACAGTGAACACTGAAGCTTTCTTT.

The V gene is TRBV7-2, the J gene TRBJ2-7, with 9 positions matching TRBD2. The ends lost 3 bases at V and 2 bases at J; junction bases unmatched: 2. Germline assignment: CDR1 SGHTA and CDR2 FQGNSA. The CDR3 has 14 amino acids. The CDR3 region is CASSFSGSAYEQYF. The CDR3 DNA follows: TGTGCCAGCAGCTTTAGCGGGAGCGCCTACGAGCAGTACTTC.

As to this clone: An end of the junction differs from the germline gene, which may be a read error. As DNA, the CDR3 is TGCGCCAGCACCTTGGGATCGGGCAGGGTGGACTACACCTTC. As protein: CASTLGSGRVDYTF. The genes are TRBV5-1 and TRBJ1-2; tentative D call: TRBD1 (5 bases). This CDR3 contains 14 residues. From germline, CDR1 is SGHRS and CDR2 YFSETQ.

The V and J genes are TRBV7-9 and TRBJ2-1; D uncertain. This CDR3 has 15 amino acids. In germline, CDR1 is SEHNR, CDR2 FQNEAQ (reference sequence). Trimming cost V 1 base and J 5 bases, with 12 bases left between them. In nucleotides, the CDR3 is TGTGCCAGCAGCTTAGTAACCCTCGCGGACAATGAGCAGTTCTTC. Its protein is CASSLVTLADNEQFF.

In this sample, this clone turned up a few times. This CDR3 reads CASSQETRSAFF. The CDR3 coding sequence is TGTGCCAGCAGCCAAGAAACCCGGTCGGCTTTCTTT. This chain links TRBV3-1 (or the pseudogene TRBV3-2) with TRBJ1-1, with no clear D. The CDR3 consists of 12 residues. The ends were cut back, 0 bases at V and 11 bases at J, with 10 bases in the middle. In germline, CDR1 is LGHDT, CDR2 YNNKEL (reference sequence).